This T cell receptor beta chain is from a study of long-term antiretroviral therapy in people with HIV. The authors ran the immunoSEQ assay, v3.0, at survey level. Profiling relied on immunoSEQ multiplex PCR, and the TCRdb table lists in-frame clones only, not all of them. The data contain about 35,000 clones, 70% to 90% of them singletons. CDR1 is LNHDA, CDR2 SQIVND, per germline (reference sequence). Between the trimmed V and J ends, which lost 6 bases and 0 bases, there was a span of 17 bases. The CDR3 runs 17 residues. The source of this sequence is a man between 18 and 29 years old with HIV. This specimen was unsorted PBMCs, taken 2.2 years after starting antiretroviral therapy. The J gene is TRBJ2-2, the V gene TRBV19, with D possibly called TRBD1 or TRBD2 (5 bases each). CDR3 sequence reads: CASSFGAYTSNTGELFF. The CDR3 DNA reads TGTGCCAGTAGCTTCGGGGCATACACCTCGAACACCGGGGAGCTGTTTTTT.